This paragraph reports one T cell receptor beta chain. The CDR3 length is 15 residues. V shed 6 bases and J 1 base; nucleotides not matched to a gene: 3. CDR1 and CDR2 from the germline V gene are MNHEY and SVGAGI. The data stem from a study of blood T cell repertoires in COVID-19. Background on the study: The study drew acute and convalescent COVID-19 samples from the United States, Italy and Spain.

Using immunoSEQ multiplex PCR, the repertoire was profiled, and TCRdb retains in-frame clones only, with some absent. The sample has some 200,000 clones; around 89% are singletons. The chain recombines TRBV6-5 with TRBJ2-3; 11 nucleotides line up with TRBD2. The sequence came from a woman in her forties with acute or convalescent COVID-19. Sequenced material: peripheral blood. CDR3 DNA sequence: TGTGCCAGCAGATTTAGCGGGGGGGGCACAGATACGCAGTATTTT. This translates into CASRFSGGGTDTQYF.